Below, 15 T cell receptor beta chains from the same sample are listed, as sequenced in a study of T cells expressing NK-cell markers. TCRdb reanalyzed the 5' RACE reads and collapses them to one entry per CDR3 protein, without DNA. In all, the sample yields roughly 180,000 distinct CDR3 sequences. Material: blood T cells: a sorted CD56 or NKG2C T cell subset, CD4+ or CD8+ T cells, or bulk PBMC T cells (not recorded which). These receptors all stem from a man aged 18-75 years in good health.

V usage is TRBV5-1 and J usage is TRBJ2-2; TCRdb lists TRBD2, though no DNA is available to test this call. Germline CDR1 reads SGHRS; CDR2 reads YFSETQ. This CDR3 spans 16 amino acids. CDR3 region: CASSSVLAANTGELFF.

The V call is TRBV20-1, the J call TRBJ2-5. The CDR3 spans 14 residues. Germline V gene sequence: CDR1 DFQATT, CDR2 SNEGSKA (reference sequence). The CDR3 is CSARVAETQETQYF.

V is TRBV28 and J is TRBJ2-1. The CDR3 is 13 residues long. CDR1 is MDHEN and CDR2 is SYDVKM in the germline V gene. The chain's CDR3 is CASSLGDLGEQFF.

The chain combines TRBV2 with TRBJ1-5; the TCRdb D gene call, TRBD1, has no DNA to confirm it. The CDR3 consists of 18 residues. Per germline, CDR1 SNHLY and CDR2 FYNNEI. The CDR3 sequence is CASTEGWSGGHNNQPQHF.

The chain employs TRBV6-1 and TRBJ1-2. The length of the CDR3 is 17 residues. CDR1 and CDR2 from the germline V gene are MNHNS and SASEGT. The CDR3 sequence: CASSEWSAYSLTYGYTF.

The chain has TRBV27 and TRBJ2-3; TCRdb's D gene call, TRBD1, goes unchecked for lack of DNA. Germline-derived CDR1 and CDR2 are MNHEY and SMNVEV (reference sequence). The CDR3 runs 15 residues. The CDR3 loop reads CARGTTTSYTDTQYF.

V usage is TRBV7-3 and J usage is TRBJ2-1; with no DNA, the TCRdb D assignment of TRBD2 cannot be verified. This CDR3 comprises 15 residues. Per the germline V gene, CDR1 is SGHTA and CDR2 is FQGTGA. This chain's CDR3 is CASSLTGTSYNEQFF.

The chain combines TRBV15 with TRBJ2-5; TCRdb's D call of TRBD1 is untestable without DNA. Germline CDR1 and CDR2: LNHNV and YYDKDF (reference sequence). The CDR3 consists of 16 residues. The CDR3 sequence is CATSRSLRTVQETQYF.

V and J are TRBV7-8 and TRBJ2-7; TCRdb's D gene call, TRBD2, goes unchecked for lack of DNA. The CDR3 totals 16 residues. In germline, CDR1 is SGHVS, CDR2 FQNEAQ. CDR3: CASSLVLAGGSYEQYF.

V is TRBV7-9 and J is TRBJ2-1; TCRdb's D gene call, TRBD1, goes unchecked for lack of DNA. In germline, CDR1 is SEHNR, CDR2 FQNEAQ (reference sequence). This CDR3 is built from 15 residues. CDR3 sequence: CASSLGGFAYNEQFF.

The chain carries TRBV29-1 and TRBJ1-2; TCRdb's D call of TRBD1 is untestable without DNA. Germline CDR1 reads SQVTM; CDR2 reads ANQGSEA. The CDR3 runs to 14 residues. CDR3 residues: CSVERGGANYGYTF.

The CDR3 sequence: CASSPDSINEKLFF. This chain uses TRBV7-9 with TRBJ1-4; TCRdb calls TRBD1, which cannot be checked without DNA. The CDR3 totals 14 residues. Germline loops: CDR1 SEHNR, CDR2 FQNEAQ (reference sequence).

The chain links TRBV7-9 to TRBJ1-4; TCRdb outputs TRBD1, but without DNA this stays unchecked. The V gene's germline CDR1 is SEHNR and CDR2 FQNEAQ (reference sequence). This CDR3 spans 16 amino acids. CDR3 loop: CASSSDRQGLDEKLFF.

The genes are TRBV5-6 and TRBJ1-6; lacking DNA, the TRBD1 call made by TCRdb goes unchecked. CDR1 is SGHDT and CDR2 is YYEEEE in the germline V gene. There are 15 residues in the CDR3. The CDR3 reads CASSLDAGINSPLHF.

Measured by frequency, this clonotype is medium-sized. This chain links TRBV7-8 with TRBJ2-7. From germline, CDR1 is SGHVS and CDR2 FQNEAQ. The CDR3 has 12 residues. This chain's CDR3 is CASSSSIYEQYF.